This TCR beta chain was captured in a study of OX40 agonist ivuxolimab in advanced cancers. This table comes from immunoSEQ multiplex PCR, and its TCRdb copy is limited to in-frame clones, with some not included. The profile shows some 20,000 clones, roughly 80% of them singletons. V lost 4 bases, J lost 10 bases, and 20 bases lay in between. This CDR3 region has 15 residues. CDR1 and CDR2 from the germline V gene are SGHRS and YFSETQ. The sequencing used CD4+ or CD8+ T cells sorted from blood, collected in a trial of the OX40 agonist ivuxolimab. The chain recombines TRBV5-1 with TRBJ2-2, with D maybe TRBD1 (6 bases). The receptor was isolated from an adult with an advanced solid tumor such as melanoma, head and neck, liver or kidney cancer. CDR3 in amino acids: CASSAVTGSLLELFF. For the CDR3, the DNA is TGCGCCAGCAGCGCTGTGACAGGAAGTCTTCTGGAGCTGTTTTTT.